This passage covers 16 T cell receptor beta chains from one sample sequenced in a study of cytomegalovirus exposure and HLA in healthy donors. This table comes from immunoSEQ multiplex PCR, and its TCRdb copy is limited to in-frame clones, with some not included. The sample contains around 260,000 clones, 80% to 95% of which appear only once. Sequenced: PBMCs. Receptors were obtained from a woman in her 30s in good health and CMV-seronegative.

The V gene is TRBV4-3, the J gene TRBJ1-1; a weak D match, TRBD1 (6 bases). V gave up 3 bases and J gave up 1 base, with 12 bases separating them. Germline V CDR1 and CDR2: LGHNA, YSLEER. The CDR3 covers 15 residues. The CDR3 bases are TGCGCCAGCAGCCATAGAACAGGGTCGAACACTGAAGCTTTCTTT. The encoded protein is CASSHRTGSNTEAFF.

The chain links TRBV5-1 to TRBJ2-1; the match to TRBD1 covers 7 bases. This CDR3 region has 13 residues. CDR1 is SGHRS and CDR2 is YFSETQ in the germline V gene. The junction had 1 base not matched to a gene; V was cut back by 3 bases and J by 4 bases. The CDR3 loop reads CASSWGQYNEQFF. In DNA form, the CDR3 reads TGCGCCAGCAGCTGGGGACAGTACAATGAGCAGTTCTTC.

The chain carries TRBV27 and TRBJ1-2; D call uncertain. This CDR3 is 15 amino acids long. The germline V and J ends were trimmed by 2 bases and 3 bases, with 13 bases remaining between them. Germline loops: CDR1 MNHEY, CDR2 SMNVEV (reference sequence). The CDR3 here is CASSLGSASYYGYTF. CDR3 nucleotide sequence: TGTGCCAGCAGTTTAGGATCGGCCAGTTACTATGGCTACACCTTC.

V and J are TRBV6-1 and TRBJ2-1, with D unresolved. Trimming shortened V by 3 bases and J by 9 bases, and 6 bases separated the two germline ends. This CDR3 region has 11 residues. Germline CDR1 MNHNS, CDR2 SASEGT. CDR3 protein: CASSDPSEQFF. For the CDR3, the DNA is TGTGCCAGCAGTGATCCCTCTGAGCAGTTCTTC.

The V call is TRBV27, the J call TRBJ2-5, with a weak D call TRBD1 (6 bases). Germline-derived CDR1 and CDR2 are MNHEY and SMNVEV (reference sequence). The CDR3 is 16 amino acids. V lost 7 bases and J lost 1, with 19 bases in between. This chain's CDR3 is CASKFGPGAIQETQYF. The CDR3 region has the DNA TGTGCCAGCAAGTTTGGACCAGGGGCGATCCAAGAGACCCAGTACTTC.

The rearrangement joins TRBV9 to TRBJ2-6; D is unresolved. Germline CDR1 is SGDLS and CDR2 is YYNGEE. Trimming took 7 bases from V and 0 from J, leaving 5 bases between them. The CDR3 is 13 amino acids. CDR3 nucleotide sequence: TGTGCCAGCGGGAACTCTGGGGCCAACGTCCTGACTTTC. Amino acids: CASGNSGANVLTF.

The chain links TRBV9 to TRBJ2-3, with TRBD2 matching over 9 bases. After removal of 5 bases from V and 0 bases from J, the junction contained 4 bases not matched to a gene. The CDR3 covers 15 residues. The germline V gene has CDR1 SGDLS and CDR2 YYNGEE. The CDR3 DNA follows: TGTGCCAGCAGTAGCGGGAGTAAGAGCACAGATACGCAGTATTTT. Translation: CASSSGSKSTDTQYF. Together with reference TRBV9 and TRBJ2-3, the CDR3 gives the full variable domain: DSGVTQTPKHLITATGQRVTLRCSPRSGDLSVYWYQQSLDQGLQFLIQYYNGEERAKGNILERFSAQQFPDLHSELNLSSLELGDSALYFCASSSGSKSTDTQYFGPGTRLTVL.

The chain uses TRBV4-3 and TRBJ2-1, with D perhaps matching TRBD2 (6 bases). This CDR3 has 18 residues. CDR1 LGHNA and CDR2 YSLEER come from the germline V gene. Trimming shortened V by 0 bases and J by 4 bases, and 19 bases separated the two germline ends. The chain's CDR3 is CASSQDRGRGLLYNEQFF. CDR3 in DNA: TGCGCCAGCAGCCAAGATCGTGGGCGGGGACTCCTTTACAATGAGCAGTTCTTC.

This rearrangement joins TRBV7-9 to TRBJ2-7; the match to TRBD1 covers 9 bases. The CDR3 has 15 amino acids. J was trimmed by 2 bases and V by 5 bases; bases with no gene match: 7. Per germline, CDR1 SEHNR and CDR2 FQNEAQ (reference sequence). The CDR3 nucleotides read TGTGCCAGCAGCCCAACAGGGGGCGCCCCCTACGAGCAGTACTTC. Its protein is CASSPTGGAPYEQYF.

CDR3 loop: CASRKGAGWGNEQFF. The DNA for the CDR3 is TGTGCCAGCAGAAAGGGGGCAGGGTGGGGCAATGAGCAGTTCTTC. This chain joins TRBV6-5 and TRBJ2-1, with 7 nucleotides matching TRBD1. Trimming took 6 bases from V and 6 from J; bases not matched to a gene: 11. CDR3 length: 15 amino acids. Germline V gene sequence: CDR1 MNHEY, CDR2 SVGAGI.

The CDR3 DNA reads TGCGCCAGCAGCCATTCTAACTGGGGTGGGACTGAAGCTTTCTTT. It is translated as CASSHSNWGGTEAFF. The chain links TRBV4-3 to TRBJ1-1, with no clear D. The length of the CDR3 is 15 residues. Trimming left V 3 bases short and J 5 bases short, with 16 bases between. CDR1 LGHNA and CDR2 YSLEER come from the germline V gene.

The chain has TRBV28 and TRBJ2-7, with 8 positions matching TRBD1. This CDR3 has 16 residues. With 6 bases clipped from V and 0 bases from J, the junction kept 10 bases outside the gene matches. CDR1 is MDHEN, CDR2 SYDVKM, per germline. In DNA, the CDR3 is TGTGCCAGCAGCCCGACAGGGGAGAGGCGCTCCTACGAGCAGTACTTC. This translates into CASSPTGERRSYEQYF.

This clone was observed once. J is TRBJ2-1 and V is TRBV7-3; D possibly corresponds to TRBD1 (6 bases). From germline, CDR1 is SGHTA and CDR2 FQGTGA. The CDR3 totals 16 residues. Trimming cost V 2 bases and J 6 bases, with 17 bases left between them. The CDR3 sequence is CASSLDSGTRGNEQFF. In DNA, the CDR3 is TGTGCCAGCAGCTTAGATTCCGGGACAAGAGGCAATGAGCAGTTCTTC.

This chain connects TRBV28 to TRBJ2-1; 13 bases are shared with TRBD2. The germline V gene encodes CDR1 MDHEN and CDR2 SYDVKM. The CDR3 covers 17 residues. V gave up 4 bases and J gave up 7 bases; unmatched junction bases: 10. DNA for the CDR3: TGTGCCAGCAGTTCACCTCCAGGGACTAGCGGGAAGAATGAGCAGTTCTTC. This codes for CASSSPPGTSGKNEQFF. The whole variable domain, filled in from reference TRBV28 and TRBJ2-1, reads DVKVTQSSRYLVKRTGEKVFLECVQDMDHENMFWYRQDPGLGLRLIYFSYDVKMKEKGDIPEGYSVSREKKERFSLILESASTNQTSMYLCASSSPPGTSGKNEQFFGPGTRLTVL.

CDR3 DNA sequence: TGTGCCAGTACCAAATATGGGGGGCAGGGCTCTGGGGCCAACGTCCTGACTTTC. Translated: CASTKYGGQGSGANVLTF. The rearrangement joins TRBV19 to TRBJ2-6; D possibly matches TRBD1 or TRBD2 (6 bases each). With 7 bases removed from V and 0 bases from J, the gap between germline ends came to 19 bases. This CDR3 is 18 amino acids long. The germline V gene encodes CDR1 LNHDA and CDR2 SQIVND (reference sequence).

J is TRBJ2-5 and V is TRBV29-1, with TRBD1 matching 7 bases. CDR1 and CDR2 from the germline V gene are SQVTM and ANQGSEA. CDR3 length: 12 residues. Losses at the gene ends were 3 bases for V and 9 bases for J; bases not matched to a gene: 7. The CDR3 region is CSVDGPTGSQYF. In nucleotides, the CDR3 is TGCAGCGTTGACGGGCCGACAGGGTCCCAGTACTTC.